A single T cell receptor beta chain is shown here with its context. Original analysis: Researchers report that nucleated cell counts were estimated from reference gene primer amplification. Generated by immunoSEQ multiplex PCR, the TCRdb table keeps only in-frame clones and is missing some. V and J calls and clone size are given by that table; D and trimming were obtained from the DNA. The sample has approximately 260,000 clones; 70% to 90% are singletons. This record comes from a study of blood T cell repertoires in COVID-19. For the study at large: There were acute and convalescent COVID-19 samples, and they came from the United States, Italy and Spain.

The study assigned cohorts using participant-reported clinical history. No more than 2 weeks before study entry, exposed participants had met a case of COVID-19. The sequenced sample was PBMCs or T cells enriched from blood (not recorded which). This clonotype was sampled from a woman aged 50 to 65 who had been exposed to COVID-19.

DNA for the CDR3: TGCGCCAGCAGCTTGTCCGAGCTAATCCCACCTGAAGCTTTCTTT. This gives the protein CASSLSELIPPEAFF. The chain is built from TRBV5-1 and TRBJ1-1; D unclear. V was pared by 1 base and J by 6 bases, with 16 bases between. The CDR3 runs to 15 residues. In germline, CDR1 is SGHRS, CDR2 YFSETQ. Variable domain in full (rest from reference TRBV5-1 and TRBJ1-1): KAGVTQTPRYLIKTRGQQVTLSCSPISGHRSVSWYQQTPGQGLQFLFEYFSETQRNKGNFPGRFSGRQFSNSRSEMNVSTLELGDSALYLCASSLSELIPPEAFFGQGTRLTVV.